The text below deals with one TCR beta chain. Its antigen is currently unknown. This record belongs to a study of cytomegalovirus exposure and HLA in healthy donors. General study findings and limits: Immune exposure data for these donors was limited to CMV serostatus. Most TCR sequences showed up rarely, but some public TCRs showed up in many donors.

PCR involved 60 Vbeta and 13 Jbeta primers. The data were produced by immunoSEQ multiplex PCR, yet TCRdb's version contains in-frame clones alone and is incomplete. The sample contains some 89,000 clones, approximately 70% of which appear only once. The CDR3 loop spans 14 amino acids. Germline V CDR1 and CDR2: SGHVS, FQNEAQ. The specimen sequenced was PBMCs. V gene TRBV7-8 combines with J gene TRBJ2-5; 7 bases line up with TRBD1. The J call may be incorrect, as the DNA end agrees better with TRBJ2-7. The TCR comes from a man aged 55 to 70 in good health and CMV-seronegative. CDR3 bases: TGTGCCAGCAGCTTAGAGTCACAGGGGCCCGAGCAGTACTTC. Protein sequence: CASSLESQGPEQYF.